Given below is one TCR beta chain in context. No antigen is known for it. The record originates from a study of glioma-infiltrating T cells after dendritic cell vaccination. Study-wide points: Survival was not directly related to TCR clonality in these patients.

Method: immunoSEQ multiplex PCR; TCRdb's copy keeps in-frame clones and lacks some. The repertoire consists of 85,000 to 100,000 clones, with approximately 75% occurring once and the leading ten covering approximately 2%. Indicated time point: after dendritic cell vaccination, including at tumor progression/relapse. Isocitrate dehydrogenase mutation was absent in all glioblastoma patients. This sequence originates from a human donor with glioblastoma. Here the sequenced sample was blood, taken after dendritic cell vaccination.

CDR3 sequence reads: CASSEGQKNYGYTF. The CDR3 DNA reads TGTGCCAGCAGCGAGGGACAGAAGAACTATGGCTACACCTTC. The chain couples TRBV7-2 to TRBJ1-2; 7 positions agree with TRBD1. Germline V gene data show CDR1 as SGHTA and CDR2 as FQGNSA. This CDR3 has 14 amino acids. After removal of 5 bases from V and 2 bases from J, the junction contained 5 bases not matched to a gene.